This T cell receptor beta chain came from a study of blood T cell repertoires in COVID-19. Whole-study context: From T cells, B-cell-depleted T cells, or PBMCs came the material, which was cDNA or gDNA.

Membership in each cohort depended on participant-reported clinical history. Donors in Cohort 3 who had recovered were those with two negative PCRs, healthcare professional clearance, or resolution of their symptoms. V was trimmed by 6 bases and J by 2 bases, leaving 19 bases between them. Germline lookup yields CDR1 MDHEN and CDR2 SYDVKM. CDR3 size: 16 residues. Authors' analysis steps: Counts of nucleated cells, estimated from reference gene primer amplification, were obtained. Produced via immunoSEQ multiplex PCR; TCRdb's table is partial and in-frame only. V, J and clone size reflect that table, while D and trimming were determined from the DNA. Among around 210,000 clones listed, 80% to 90% were seen once.

The sequence came from a woman aged 18 to 35 who had recovered from COVID-19. The chain couples TRBV28 to TRBJ1-2; D perhaps matches TRBD1 (5 bases). The sample taken for sequencing was PBMCs or T cells enriched from blood (not recorded which). CDR3 sequence reads: CASSVDGPQGNYGYTF. CDR3 nucleotides: TGTGCCAGCAGCGTTGACGGACCCCAGGGCAACTATGGCTACACCTTC.